This paragraph reports one TCR beta chain. Antigen unknown. The data were taken from a study of cytomegalovirus exposure and HLA in healthy donors. The study's findings and limits: Analysis was carried out at a later point, and it linked a missense DCLRE1C variant to TCR beta V- and J-gene trimming.

Although they were nominally healthy when sampled, donors likely had unrecorded immune exposures. In the PCR, 60 Vbeta and 13 Jbeta primers were used. Libraries were prepared by immunoSEQ multiplex PCR; TCRdb keeps only in-frame clonotypes and omits some of them. Here the sample spans approximately 40,000 clones, around three fifths being singletons. The receptor's source is a man aged 45-60 years in good health and CMV-seropositive. The source material was PBMCs.

Written as DNA, the CDR3 is TGCGCCAGCAGCCAGGGACCAGCGGGGGAGTATTTCTACGAGCAGTACTTC. Protein: CASSQGPAGEYFYEQYF. The V gene is TRBV4-3, the J gene TRBJ2-7, with 8 bases that match TRBD2. The ends lost 3 bases at V and 3 bases at J; junction bases unmatched: 13. Looked up from germline, CDR1 is LGHNA and CDR2 is YSLEER. This CDR3 has 17 residues.